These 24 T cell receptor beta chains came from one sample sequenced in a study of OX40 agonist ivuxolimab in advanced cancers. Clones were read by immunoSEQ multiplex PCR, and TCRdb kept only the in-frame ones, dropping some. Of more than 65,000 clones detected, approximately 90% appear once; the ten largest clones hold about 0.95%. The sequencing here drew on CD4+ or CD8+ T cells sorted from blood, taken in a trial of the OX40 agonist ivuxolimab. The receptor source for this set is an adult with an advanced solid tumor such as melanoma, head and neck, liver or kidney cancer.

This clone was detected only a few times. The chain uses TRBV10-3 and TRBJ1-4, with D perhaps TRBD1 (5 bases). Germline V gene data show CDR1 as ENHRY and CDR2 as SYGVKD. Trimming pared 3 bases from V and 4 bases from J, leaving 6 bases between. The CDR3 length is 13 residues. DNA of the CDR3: TGTGCCATCAGTGAACAGGATAATGAAAAACTGTTTTTT. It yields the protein CAISEQDNEKLFF.

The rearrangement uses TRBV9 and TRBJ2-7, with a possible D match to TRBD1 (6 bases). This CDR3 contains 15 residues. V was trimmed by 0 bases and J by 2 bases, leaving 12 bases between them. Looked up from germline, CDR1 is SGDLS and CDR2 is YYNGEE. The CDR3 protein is CASSVGSGQTYEQYF. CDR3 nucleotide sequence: TGTGCCAGCAGCGTAGGCTCAGGACAGACCTACGAGCAGTACTTC.

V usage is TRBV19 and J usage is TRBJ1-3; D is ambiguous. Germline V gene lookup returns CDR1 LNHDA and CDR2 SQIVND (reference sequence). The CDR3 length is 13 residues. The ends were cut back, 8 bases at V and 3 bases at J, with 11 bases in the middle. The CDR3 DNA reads TGTGCCAGTCTGGCGAGGGATGGAAACACCATATATTTT. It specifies CASLARDGNTIYF.

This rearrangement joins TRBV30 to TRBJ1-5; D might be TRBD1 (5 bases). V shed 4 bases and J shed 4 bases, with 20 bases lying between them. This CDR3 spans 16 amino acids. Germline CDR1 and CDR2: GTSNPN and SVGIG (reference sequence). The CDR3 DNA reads TGTGCCTGGAATCTAGAGGGACCTGGGGGAAATCAGCCCCAGCATTTT. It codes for CAWNLEGPGGNQPQHF.

The CDR3 coding sequence is TGTGCCAGCATAGGAAACACTGAAGCTTTCTTT. It translates to CASIGNTEAFF. This rearrangement joins TRBV6-1 to TRBJ1-1; no reliable D call. CDR1 MNHNS and CDR2 SASEGT come from the germline V gene. This CDR3 spans 11 amino acids. Trimming shortened V by 7 bases and J by 2 bases, and 5 bases separated the two germline ends.

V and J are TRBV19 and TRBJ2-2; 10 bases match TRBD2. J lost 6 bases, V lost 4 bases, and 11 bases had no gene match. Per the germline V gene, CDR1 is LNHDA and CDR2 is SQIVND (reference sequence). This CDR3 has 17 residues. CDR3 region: CASSSSGRAGGSGELFF. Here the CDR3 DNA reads TGTGCCAGTAGTAGCAGCGGGAGGGCCGGAGGTTCCGGGGAGCTGTTTTTT.

The CDR3: CAWSGELSNQPQHF. The CDR3 DNA follows: TGTGCCTGGAGTGGGGAACTGAGCAATCAGCCCCAGCATTTT. The chain employs TRBV30 and TRBJ1-5, with no clear D. Germline CDR1 and CDR2: GTSNPN and SVGIG (reference sequence). The CDR3 covers 14 residues. Trimming cost V 1 base and J 1 base, with 8 bases left between them.

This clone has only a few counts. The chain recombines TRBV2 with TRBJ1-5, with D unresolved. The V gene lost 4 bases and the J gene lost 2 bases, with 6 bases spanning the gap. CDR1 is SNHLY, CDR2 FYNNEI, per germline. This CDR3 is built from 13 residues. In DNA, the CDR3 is TGTGCCAGCAGTGTGGACGGCAATCAGCCCCAGCATTTT. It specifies CASSVDGNQPQHF.

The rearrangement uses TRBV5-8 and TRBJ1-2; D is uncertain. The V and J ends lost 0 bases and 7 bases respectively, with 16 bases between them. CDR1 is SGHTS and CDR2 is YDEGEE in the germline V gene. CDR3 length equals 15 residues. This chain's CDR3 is CASSLDRPGVGGYTF. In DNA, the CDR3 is TGTGCCAGCAGCTTGGATCGGCCGGGAGTGGGTGGCTACACCTTC.

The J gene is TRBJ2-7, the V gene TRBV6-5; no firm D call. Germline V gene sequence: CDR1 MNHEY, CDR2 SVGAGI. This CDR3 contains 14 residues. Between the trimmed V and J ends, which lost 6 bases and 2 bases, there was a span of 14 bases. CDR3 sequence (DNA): TGTGCCAGCAGCTTTTCAGGTCTTCCCTACGAGCAGTACTTC. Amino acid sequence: CASSFSGLPYEQYF.

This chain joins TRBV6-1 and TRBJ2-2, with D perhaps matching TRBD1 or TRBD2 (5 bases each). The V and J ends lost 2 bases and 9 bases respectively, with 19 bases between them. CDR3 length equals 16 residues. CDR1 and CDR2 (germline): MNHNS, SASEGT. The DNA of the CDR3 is TGTGCCAGCAGTGAAATTTGGGACCTGGGAACCCGGGAGCTGTTTTTT. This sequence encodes CASSEIWDLGTRELFF.

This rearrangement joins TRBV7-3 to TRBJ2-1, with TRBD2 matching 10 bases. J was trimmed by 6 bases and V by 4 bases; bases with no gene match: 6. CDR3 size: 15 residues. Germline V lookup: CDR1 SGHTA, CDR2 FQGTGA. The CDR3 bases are TGTGCCAGCAGCTCCGACGTAGCGGGAGGCAATGAGCAGTTCTTC. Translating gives CASSSDVAGGNEQFF.

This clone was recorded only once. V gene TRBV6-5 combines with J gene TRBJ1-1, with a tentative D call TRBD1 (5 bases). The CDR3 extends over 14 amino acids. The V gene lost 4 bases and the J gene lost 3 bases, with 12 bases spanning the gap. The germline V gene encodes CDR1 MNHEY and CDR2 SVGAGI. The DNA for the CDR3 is TGTGCCAGCAGTTCTAAAGACAGCTACACTGAAGCTTTCTTT. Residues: CASSSKDSYTEAFF.

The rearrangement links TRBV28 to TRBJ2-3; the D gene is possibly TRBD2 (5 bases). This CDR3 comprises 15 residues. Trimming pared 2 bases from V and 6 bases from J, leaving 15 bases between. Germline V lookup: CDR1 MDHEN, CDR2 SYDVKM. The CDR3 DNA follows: TGTGCCAGCAGTTTAACGGGTCGGGGTGCGGATACGCAGTATTTT. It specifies CASSLTGRGADTQYF.

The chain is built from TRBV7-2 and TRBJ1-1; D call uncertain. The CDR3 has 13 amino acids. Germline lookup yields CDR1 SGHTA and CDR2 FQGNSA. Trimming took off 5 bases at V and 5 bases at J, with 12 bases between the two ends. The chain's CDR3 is CASSVQVETEAFF. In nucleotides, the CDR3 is TGTGCCAGCAGCGTCCAAGTCGAGACTGAAGCTTTCTTT.

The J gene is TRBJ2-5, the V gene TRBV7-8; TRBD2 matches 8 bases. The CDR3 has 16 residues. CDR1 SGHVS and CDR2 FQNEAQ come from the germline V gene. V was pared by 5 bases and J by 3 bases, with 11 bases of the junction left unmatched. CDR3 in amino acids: CASSHQPGLGEETQYF. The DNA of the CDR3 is TGTGCCAGCAGCCACCAACCGGGACTAGGTGAAGAGACCCAGTACTTC.

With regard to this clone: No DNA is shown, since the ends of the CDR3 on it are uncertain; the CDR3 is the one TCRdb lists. The CDR3 spells CASSKVGLGATNEKLFF. The chain combines TRBV21-1 with TRBJ1-4. TRBV21-1 is classified as a pseudogene. The CDR3 numbers 17 amino acids, ends counted.

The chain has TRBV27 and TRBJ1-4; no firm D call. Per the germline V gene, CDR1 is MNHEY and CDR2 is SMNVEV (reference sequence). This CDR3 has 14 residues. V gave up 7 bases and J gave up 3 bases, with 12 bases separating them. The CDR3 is CASTFNGANEKLFF. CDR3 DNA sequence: TGTGCCAGCACCTTCAATGGAGCTAATGAAAAACTGTTTTTT.

The CDR3 nucleotides are TGTGCCACTGTGGGACAGGGGACTTCTAACTATGGCTACACCTTC. It yields the protein CATVGQGTSNYGYTF. The chain couples TRBV19 to TRBJ1-2; 10 bases align to TRBD1. CDR3 size: 15 residues. Losses at the gene ends were 10 bases for V and 0 bases for J; bases not matched to a gene: 8. Per the germline V gene, CDR1 is LNHDA and CDR2 is SQIVND (reference sequence).

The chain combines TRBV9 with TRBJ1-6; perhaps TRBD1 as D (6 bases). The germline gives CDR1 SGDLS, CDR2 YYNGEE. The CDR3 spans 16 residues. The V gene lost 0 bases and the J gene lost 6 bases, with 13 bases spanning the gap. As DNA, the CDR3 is TGTGCCAGCAGCGTAGACCCAGGGGTATTTAATTCACCCCTCCACTTT. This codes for CASSVDPGVFNSPLHF.

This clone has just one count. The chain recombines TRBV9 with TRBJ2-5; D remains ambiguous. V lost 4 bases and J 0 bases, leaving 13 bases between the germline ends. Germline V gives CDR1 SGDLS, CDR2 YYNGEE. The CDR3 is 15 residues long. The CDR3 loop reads CASSSGTGNQETQYF. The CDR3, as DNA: TGTGCCAGCAGCTCAGGCACTGGGAACCAAGAGACCCAGTACTTC. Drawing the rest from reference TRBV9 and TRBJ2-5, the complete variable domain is DSGVTQTPKHLITATGQRVTLRCSPRSGDLSVYWYQQSLDQGLQFLIQYYNGEERAKGNILERFSAQQFPDLHSELNLSSLELGDSALYFCASSSGTGNQETQYFGPGTRLLVL.

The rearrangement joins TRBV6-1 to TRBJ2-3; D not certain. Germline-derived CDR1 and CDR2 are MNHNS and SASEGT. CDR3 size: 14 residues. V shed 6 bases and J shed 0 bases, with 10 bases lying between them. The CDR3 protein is CASSRETSTDTQYF. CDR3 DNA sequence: TGTGCCAGCAGCCGAGAGACTAGCACAGATACGCAGTATTTT.

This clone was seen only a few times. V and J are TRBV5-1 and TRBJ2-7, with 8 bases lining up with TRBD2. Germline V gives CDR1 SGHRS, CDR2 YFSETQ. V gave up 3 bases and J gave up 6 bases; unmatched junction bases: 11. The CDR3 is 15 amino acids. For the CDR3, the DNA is TGCGCCAGCAGCTCCCGTGGGACTAGTTCGAGCGAGCAGTACTTC. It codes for CASSSRGTSSSEQYF. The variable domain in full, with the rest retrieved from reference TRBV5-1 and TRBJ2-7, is KAGVTQTPRYLIKTRGQQVTLSCSPISGHRSVSWYQQTPGQGLQFLFEYFSETQRNKGNFPGRFSGRQFSNSRSEMNVSTLELGDSALYLCASSSRGTSSSEQYFGPGTRLTVT.

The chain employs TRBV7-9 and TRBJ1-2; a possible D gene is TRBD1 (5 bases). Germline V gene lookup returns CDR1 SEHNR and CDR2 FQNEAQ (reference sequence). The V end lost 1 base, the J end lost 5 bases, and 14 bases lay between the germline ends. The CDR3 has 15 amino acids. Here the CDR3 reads CASSLGQGLGYGYTF. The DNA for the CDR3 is TGTGCCAGCAGCTTAGGGCAGGGTCTTGGTTATGGCTACACCTTC.